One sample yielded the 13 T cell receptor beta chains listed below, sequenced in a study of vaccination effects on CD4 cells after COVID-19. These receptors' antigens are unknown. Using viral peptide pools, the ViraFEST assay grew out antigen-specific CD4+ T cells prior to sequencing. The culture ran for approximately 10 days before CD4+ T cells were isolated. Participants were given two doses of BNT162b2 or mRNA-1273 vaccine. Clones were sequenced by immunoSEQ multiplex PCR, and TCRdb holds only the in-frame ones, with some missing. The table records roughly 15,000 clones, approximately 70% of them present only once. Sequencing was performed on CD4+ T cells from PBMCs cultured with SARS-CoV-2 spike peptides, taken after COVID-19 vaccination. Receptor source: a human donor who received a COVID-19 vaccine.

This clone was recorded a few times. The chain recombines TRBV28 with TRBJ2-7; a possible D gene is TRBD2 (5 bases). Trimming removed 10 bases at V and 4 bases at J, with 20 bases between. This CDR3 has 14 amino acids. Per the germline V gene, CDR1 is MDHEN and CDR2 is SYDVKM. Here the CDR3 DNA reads TGTGCCACCAGACCTCACTCGAGCGGTTACGAGCAGTACTTC. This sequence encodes CATRPHSSGYEQYF.

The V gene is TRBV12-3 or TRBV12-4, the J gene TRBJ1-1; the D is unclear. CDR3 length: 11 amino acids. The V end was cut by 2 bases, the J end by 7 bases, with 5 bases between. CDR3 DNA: TGTGCCAGCAGTTTATCGGTTGAAGCTTTCTTT. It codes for CASSLSVEAFF.

CDR3 in DNA: TGTGCCAGCCTCAAGGGTAGGGCTCTCTATGGCTACACCTTC. Protein product: CASLKGRALYGYTF. V is TRBV28 and J is TRBJ1-2; D is undetermined. The CDR3 runs 14 residues. Per germline, CDR1 MDHEN and CDR2 SYDVKM. V lost 8 bases and J 4 bases, leaving 17 bases between the germline ends.

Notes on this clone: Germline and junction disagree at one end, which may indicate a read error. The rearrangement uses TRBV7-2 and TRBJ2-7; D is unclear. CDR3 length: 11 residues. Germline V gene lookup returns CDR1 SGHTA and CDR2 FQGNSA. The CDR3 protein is CASSLATQVSF. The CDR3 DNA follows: TGTGCCAGCAGCTTGGCTACCCAGGTCTCCTTC. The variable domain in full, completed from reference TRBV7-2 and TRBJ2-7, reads GAGVSQSPSNKVTEKGKDVELRCDPISGHTALYWYRQSLGQGLEFLIYFQGNSAPDKSGLPSDRFSAERTGGSVSTLTIQRTQQEDSAVYLCASSLATQVSFGPGTRLTVT.

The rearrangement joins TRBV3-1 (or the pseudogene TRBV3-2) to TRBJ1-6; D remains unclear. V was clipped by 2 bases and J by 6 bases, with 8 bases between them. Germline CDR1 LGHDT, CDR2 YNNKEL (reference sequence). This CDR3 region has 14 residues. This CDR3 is CASSQISVNSPLHF. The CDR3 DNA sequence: TGTGCCAGCAGCCAAATCTCGGTTAATTCACCCCTCCACTTT.

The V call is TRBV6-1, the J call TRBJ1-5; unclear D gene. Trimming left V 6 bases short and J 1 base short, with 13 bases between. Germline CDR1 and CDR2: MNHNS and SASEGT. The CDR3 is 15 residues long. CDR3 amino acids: CASRGKLRSNQPQHF. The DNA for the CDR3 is TGTGCCAGCAGGGGGAAACTGAGAAGCAATCAGCCCCAGCATTTT.

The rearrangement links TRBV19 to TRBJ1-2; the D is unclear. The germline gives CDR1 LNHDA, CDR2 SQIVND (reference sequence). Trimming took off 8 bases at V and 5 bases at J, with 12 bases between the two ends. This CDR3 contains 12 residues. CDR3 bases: TGTGCCAGTTCCCGTGGGTCATATGGCTACACCTTC. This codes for CASSRGSYGYTF.

CDR3 coding DNA: TGTGCCAGCAGTTTCCGATCCCTTAGGCATGAGCAGTTCTTC. It translates to CASSFRSLRHEQFF. This chain connects TRBV28 to TRBJ2-1; D is unresolved. Trimming took 3 bases from V and 8 from J, leaving 14 bases between them. Germline V gene sequence: CDR1 MDHEN, CDR2 SYDVKM. The CDR3 has 14 amino acids.

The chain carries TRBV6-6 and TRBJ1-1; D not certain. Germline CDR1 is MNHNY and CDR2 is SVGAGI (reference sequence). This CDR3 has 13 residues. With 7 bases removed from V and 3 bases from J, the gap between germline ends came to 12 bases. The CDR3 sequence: CASTDGPYTEAFF. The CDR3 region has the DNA TGTGCCAGCACCGACGGGCCATACACTGAAGCTTTCTTT.

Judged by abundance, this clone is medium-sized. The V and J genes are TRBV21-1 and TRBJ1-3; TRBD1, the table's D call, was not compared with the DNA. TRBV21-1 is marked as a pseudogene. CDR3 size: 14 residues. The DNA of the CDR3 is TGTGCCAGCAGCCCAGGGTACGCTGGAAACACCATATATTTT. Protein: CASSPGYAGNTIYF.

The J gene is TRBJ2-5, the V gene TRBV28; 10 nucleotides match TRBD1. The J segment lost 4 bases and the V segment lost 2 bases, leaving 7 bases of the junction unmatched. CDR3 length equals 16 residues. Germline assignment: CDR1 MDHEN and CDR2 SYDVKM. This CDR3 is CASSLLRDRGRETQYF. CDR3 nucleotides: TGTGCCAGCAGTTTACTACGGGACAGGGGAAGAGAGACCCAGTACTTC.

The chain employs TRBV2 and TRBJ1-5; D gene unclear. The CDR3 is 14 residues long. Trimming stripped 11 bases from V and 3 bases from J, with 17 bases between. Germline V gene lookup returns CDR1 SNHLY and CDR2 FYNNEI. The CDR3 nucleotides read TGTGCCGTTTCGAAGGACGGTGACAATCAGCCCCAGCATTTT. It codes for CAVSKDGDNQPQHF. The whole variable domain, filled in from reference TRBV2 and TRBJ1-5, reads EPEVTQTPSHQVTQMGQEVILRCVPISNHLYFYWYRQILGQKVEFLVSFYNNEISEKSEIFDDQFSVERPDGSNFTLKIRSTKLEDSAMYFCAVSKDGDNQPQHFGDGTRLSIL.

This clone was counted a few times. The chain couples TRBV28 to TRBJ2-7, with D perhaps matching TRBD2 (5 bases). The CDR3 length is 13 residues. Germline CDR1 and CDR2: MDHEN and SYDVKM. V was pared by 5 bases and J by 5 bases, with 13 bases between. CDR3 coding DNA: TGTGCCAGCAGTGAAACGCGGGTCCACGAGCAGTACTTC. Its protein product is CASSETRVHEQYF.